The 30 T cell receptor beta chains in this list originate from one sample, sequenced in a study of cytomegalovirus exposure and HLA in healthy donors. The PCR contained 60 Vbeta and 13 Jbeta primers. The table came from immunoSEQ multiplex PCR; TCRdb's copy has only in-frame clones and leaves some out. This sample's table has 200,000 or so clones. Sequenced: PBMCs. These TCRs come from a boy younger than 18 in good health and CMV-seronegative.

The chain joins TRBV5-4 to TRBJ2-7; 7 bases map to TRBD1. The germline V gene encodes CDR1 SGHNT and CDR2 YYREEE (reference sequence). This CDR3 region has 14 residues. Trimming removed 4 bases from V and 1 base from J; junction bases left unmatched: 5. The CDR3 nucleotides are TGTGCCAGCAGCCTTCGGACAGGATCCTACGAGCAGTACTTC. This encodes CASSLRTGSYEQYF.

The V and J genes are TRBV28 and TRBJ2-1, with D unresolved. This CDR3 spans 12 amino acids. Germline V lookup: CDR1 MDHEN, CDR2 SYDVKM. Trimming removed 2 bases from V and 8 bases from J, with 7 bases in between. The CDR3 nucleotides are TGTGCCAGCAGTTTAAGCCGGGATGAGCAGTTCTTC. Amino acid sequence: CASSLSRDEQFF.

This chain joins TRBV19 and TRBJ2-7, with 7 positions matching TRBD2. The CDR3 loop spans 14 amino acids. V was clipped by 6 bases and J by 6 bases; unmatched bases: 11. Germline CDR1 is LNHDA and CDR2 is SQIVND (reference sequence). The CDR3 protein is CASRNGGGGLEQYF. Written as DNA, the CDR3 is TGTGCCAGTAGAAACGGCGGGGGAGGCCTCGAGCAGTACTTC.

The rearrangement joins TRBV14 to TRBJ1-1; weak D call: TRBD1 (6 bases). The CDR3 covers 16 residues. The V and J ends lost 4 bases and 6 bases respectively, with 21 bases between them. In germline, CDR1 is SGHDN, CDR2 FVKESK. CDR3 DNA: TGTGCCAGCAGCCCAATCGGGGGGCGCGGGTCGGCTGAAGCTTTCTTT. It codes for CASSPIGGRGSAEAFF.

The gene calls are TRBV6-5 and TRBJ1-1; D unresolved. Trimming took off 7 bases at V and 1 base at J, with 13 bases between the two ends. Germline V lookup: CDR1 MNHEY, CDR2 SVGAGI. This CDR3 is 14 amino acids long. The CDR3 reads CASTKPGGNTEAFF. In DNA, the CDR3 is TGTGCCAGCACCAAACCCGGCGGGAACACTGAAGCTTTCTTT.

CDR3 sequence: CATSPGQGATEAFF. CDR3 sequence (DNA): TGTGCCACGTCCCCGGGACAGGGCGCCACTGAAGCTTTCTTT. The rearrangement uses TRBV19 and TRBJ1-1; TRBD1 matches at 9 bases. The germline V gene has CDR1 LNHDA and CDR2 SQIVND (reference sequence). The CDR3 consists of 14 residues. With V trimmed by 10 bases and J by 4 bases, 10 bases remained unmatched.

CDR3 nucleotide sequence: TGTGCCAGCAGTCCCTACGGACAGGGGGGCGAAGCTAATGAAAAACTGTTTTTT. It encodes CASSPYGQGGEANEKLFF. This chain joins TRBV27 and TRBJ1-4, with TRBD1 matching 10 bases. The CDR3 sequence is 18 residues long. Germline CDR1 is MNHEY and CDR2 is SMNVEV (reference sequence). V lost 5 bases, J lost 3 bases, and 12 bases stayed unmatched.

V usage is TRBV27 and J usage is TRBJ1-1, with D possibly TRBD1 on 6 matching bases. Per the germline V gene, CDR1 is MNHEY and CDR2 is SMNVEV (reference sequence). V lost 5 bases to trimming and J lost 3 bases, with 13 bases between them. The CDR3 loop spans 14 amino acids. In DNA form, the CDR3 reads TGTGCCAGCAGTCCTCGGGGACATGACACTGAAGCTTTCTTT. Protein sequence: CASSPRGHDTEAFF.

CDR3 residues: CASRLTGEAFF. The CDR3 DNA is TGTGCCAGCAGACTCACAGGTGAAGCTTTCTTT. J is TRBJ1-1 and V is TRBV7-9; TRBD1 might be the D (5 bases). V lost 6 bases and J 7 bases, leaving 9 bases between the germline ends. CDR1 SEHNR and CDR2 FQNEAQ come from the germline V gene (reference sequence). CDR3 size: 11 residues.

This chain connects TRBV5-1 to TRBJ2-3; TRBD1 might be the D (6 bases). Germline CDR1 is SGHRS and CDR2 is YFSETQ. V lost 0 bases and J lost 5, with 7 bases in between. CDR3 size: 13 residues. The CDR3, as DNA: TGCGCCAGCAGCTTGGAACAGGGAGATACGCAGTATTTT. As protein: CASSLEQGDTQYF. Combining the CDR3 with reference TRBV5-1 and TRBJ2-3 gives the whole variable domain KAGVTQTPRYLIKTRGQQVTLSCSPISGHRSVSWYQQTPGQGLQFLFEYFSETQRNKGNFPGRFSGRQFSNSRSEMNVSTLELGDSALYLCASSLEQGDTQYFGPGTRLTVL.

The chain combines TRBV9 with TRBJ2-5; 10 nucleotides align to TRBD2. V dropped 2 bases and J dropped 5; count of bases not matched to a gene: 12. Germline V gene data show CDR1 as SGDLS and CDR2 as YYNGEE. CDR3 length: 17 residues. The CDR3, as DNA: TGTGCCAGCAGCGTCGGGGCTAGCGGGGGAGGGGGGGAGACCCAGTACTTC. Translation: CASSVGASGGGGETQYF.

The V and J genes are TRBV18 and TRBJ1-6; D not certain. There are 14 residues in the CDR3. Trimming left V 3 bases short and J 7 bases short, with 10 bases between. In germline, CDR1 is KGHSH, CDR2 LQKENI. The CDR3 sequence is CASSPSSLNSPLHF. CDR3 nucleotides: TGTGCCAGCTCACCTTCTTCGTTAAATTCACCCCTCCACTTT.

V usage is TRBV30 and J usage is TRBJ2-5; 9 bases match TRBD1. Per germline, CDR1 GTSNPN and CDR2 SVGIG (reference sequence). V lost 0 bases to trimming and J lost 5 bases; unmatched junction nucleotides: 4. CDR3 length: 14 amino acids. CDR3 in DNA: TGTGCCTGGAGTGTAGTCGGGACAGGGGAGACCCAGTACTTC. Its protein is CAWSVVGTGETQYF.

In the case of this clone: At the DNA level, this CDR3 is encoded by other sequences in the same sample as well. This sequence joins TRBV7-9 and TRBJ2-3, with TRBD2 identical over 10 bases. Germline V gene data show CDR1 as SEHNR and CDR2 as FQNEAQ (reference sequence). V was clipped by 5 bases and J by 2 bases; unmatched bases: 7. This CDR3 region has 16 residues. This CDR3 is CASSLWTSGYTDTQYF. Here the CDR3 DNA reads TGTGCCAGCAGCCTATGGACTAGCGGATACACAGATACGCAGTATTTT.

The CDR3 DNA follows: TGCGCCAGCAGCCAGCTACAGGGGTACTATAATTCACCCCTCCACTTT. Its translation: CASSQLQGYYNSPLHF. The chain joins TRBV4-3 to TRBJ1-6; 7 bases fit TRBD1. The germline gives CDR1 LGHNA, CDR2 YSLEER. J was trimmed by 3 bases and V by 3 bases; bases with no gene match: 5. This CDR3 has 16 residues.

The J gene is TRBJ1-2, the V gene TRBV5-6; the D gene is possibly TRBD1 (5 bases). CDR1 SGHDT and CDR2 YYEEEE come from the germline V gene. The CDR3 is 16 residues long. Trimming removed 0 bases at V and 6 bases at J, with 18 bases between. The CDR3 DNA follows: TGTGCCAGCAGCTTGGAAGGTTGGGCCAGGGCGGATGGCTACACCTTC. Protein sequence: CASSLEGWARADGYTF.

J is TRBJ2-3 and V is TRBV11-1, with TRBD2 matching 11 bases. V lost 5 bases to trimming and J lost 6 bases; unmatched junction nucleotides: 7. Germline V CDR1 and CDR2: SGHAT, FQDESV (reference sequence). The CDR3 contains 15 residues. The CDR3 reads CASSPSSGGIDTQYF. The CDR3 nucleotides read TGTGCCAGCAGCCCATCTAGCGGGGGGATCGATACGCAGTATTTT. Based on the CDR3 plus reference TRBV11-1 and TRBJ2-3, the full variable domain is EAEVAQSPRYKITEKSQAVAFWCDPISGHATLYWYRQILGQGPELLVQFQDESVVDDSQLPKDRFSAERLKGVDSTLKIQPAELGDSAMYLCASSPSSGGIDTQYFGPGTRLTVL.

The chain recombines TRBV2 with TRBJ2-2, with D tentatively TRBD1 (6 bases). Germline CDR1 reads SNHLY; CDR2 reads FYNNEI. V lost 7 bases to trimming and J lost 4 bases, with 16 bases between them. This CDR3 contains 15 residues. CDR3 in DNA: TGTGCCAGCACCCCAGGGGACGGAACCACCGGGGAGCTGTTTTTT. Encoded protein: CASTPGDGTTGELFF.

The gene calls are TRBV14 and TRBJ1-5; D remains unclear. The CDR3 is 12 amino acids. Trimming cost V 3 bases and J 4 bases, with 4 bases left between them. Germline V lookup: CDR1 SGHDN, CDR2 FVKESK. The CDR3 reads CASSHTNQPQHF. CDR3 in DNA: TGTGCCAGCAGCCATACTAATCAGCCCCAGCATTTT. The variable domain in full, completed from reference TRBV14 and TRBJ1-5, reads EAGVTQFPSHSVIEKGQTVTLRCDPISGHDNLYWYRRVMGKEIKFLLHFVKESKQDESGMPNNRFLAERTGGTYSTLKVQPAELEDSGVYFCASSHTNQPQHFGDGTRLSIL.

The V gene is TRBV13, the J gene TRBJ1-1, with a weak D call TRBD1 (6 bases). The CDR3 loop spans 13 amino acids. The germline gives CDR1 PRHDT, CDR2 FYEKMQ (reference sequence). V was shortened by 5 bases and J by 1 base, with 8 bases between the two germline ends. CDR3 coding DNA: TGTGCCAGCAGCCCGACAGGGAACACTGAAGCTTTCTTT. Protein sequence: CASSPTGNTEAFF.

This sequence joins TRBV27 and TRBJ1-6; D remains ambiguous. CDR1 is MNHEY and CDR2 is SMNVEV in the germline V gene (reference sequence). CDR3 size: 12 residues. Trimming removed 5 bases from V and 12 bases from J, with 11 bases in between. The CDR3 nucleotides read TGTGCCAGCAGTACCAGCGGGATACCCCTCCACTTT. Translating it yields CASSTSGIPLHF.

This chain uses TRBV15 with TRBJ2-1; tentative D call: TRBD1 (5 bases). The germline CDR1 and CDR2 sequences are LNHNV and YYDKDF (reference sequence). This CDR3 has 14 residues. Trimming cost V 5 bases and J 2 bases, with 10 bases left between them. In nucleotides, the CDR3 is TGTGCCACCAGCCCAGGGCAGGCCTACAATGAGCAGTTCTTC. As protein: CATSPGQAYNEQFF.

The rearrangement links TRBV2 to TRBJ2-3; no clear D. CDR1 is SNHLY and CDR2 is FYNNEI in the germline V gene. V lost 1 base, J lost 5 bases, and 4 bases lay in between. The CDR3 is made up of 12 amino acids. The CDR3 coding sequence is TGTGCCAGCAGTGAAGGGAGAGATACGCAGTATTTT. Protein sequence: CASSEGRDTQYF.

The V gene is TRBV7-8, the J gene TRBJ2-4; TRBD1 agrees at 9 bases. Germline CDR1 reads SGHVS; CDR2 reads FQNEAQ. V shed 5 bases, J shed 3 bases, and the junction held 14 bases outside the gene matches. The length of the CDR3 is 18 residues. CDR3 protein: CASSPGQGTYLGKNIQYF. CDR3 DNA: TGTGCCAGCAGCCCAGGACAGGGGACGTATTTAGGCAAAAACATTCAGTACTTC.

The chain carries TRBV9 and TRBJ2-1; D unresolved. From germline, CDR1 is SGDLS and CDR2 YYNGEE. The CDR3 spans 14 residues. Between the trimmed V and J ends, which lost 4 bases and 5 bases, there was a span of 13 bases. CDR3 coding DNA: TGTGCCAGCAGCCCCGCTCCGGAGAACAATGAGCAGTTCTTC. Amino acids: CASSPAPENNEQFF.

The V call is TRBV7-9, the J call TRBJ2-2; 8 bases are a match to TRBD2. With 8 bases clipped from V and 0 bases from J, the junction kept 11 bases outside the gene matches. This CDR3 has 17 residues. CDR1 and CDR2 (germline): SEHNR, FQNEAQ (reference sequence). The CDR3, as DNA: TGTGCCAGCCCCCCCCGGGCGGGGGGTCCGAACACCGGGGAGCTGTTTTTT. It encodes CASPPRAGGPNTGELFF.

The genes are TRBV6-1 and TRBJ1-2; TRBD1 might be the D (5 bases). This CDR3 spans 15 amino acids. With 8 bases removed from V and 5 bases from J, the gap between germline ends came to 21 bases. Germline V gives CDR1 MNHNS, CDR2 SASEGT. The CDR3 spells CASLLRRGLGYGYTF. The CDR3 DNA is TGTGCCAGCCTCCTGAGGAGGGGATTGGGGTATGGCTACACCTTC.

V and J are TRBV5-5 and TRBJ2-2; 11 bases are shared with TRBD2. V shed 4 bases and J 3 bases; nucleotides not matched to a gene: 14. Per the germline V gene, CDR1 is SGHKS and CDR2 is YYEKEE (reference sequence). This CDR3 is 19 amino acids long. CDR3 DNA sequence: TGTGCCAGCAGCCCCTCGACAGGCTCACTAGCGGGGGACACCGGGGAGCTGTTTTTT. Protein sequence: CASSPSTGSLAGDTGELFF.

V usage is TRBV5-1 and J usage is TRBJ2-1, with 10 bases aligning to TRBD1. The CDR3 loop spans 16 amino acids. CDR1 is SGHRS and CDR2 is YFSETQ in the germline V gene. The trim removed 4 bases at V and 4 bases at J, leaving 8 bases unmatched. CDR3 protein: CASSLPVGQGYNEQFF. The CDR3 DNA reads as TGCGCCAGCAGCCTACCCGTGGGACAGGGGTACAATGAGCAGTTCTTC.

The chain employs TRBV9 and TRBJ1-4; D is unresolved. V was trimmed by 5 bases and J by 6 bases, leaving 11 bases between them. The CDR3 sequence is 13 residues long. Germline CDR1 reads SGDLS; CDR2 reads YYNGEE. The CDR3 reads CASSSLVDEKLFF. CDR3 nucleotides: TGTGCCAGCAGTAGTTTGGTGGATGAAAAACTGTTTTTT.